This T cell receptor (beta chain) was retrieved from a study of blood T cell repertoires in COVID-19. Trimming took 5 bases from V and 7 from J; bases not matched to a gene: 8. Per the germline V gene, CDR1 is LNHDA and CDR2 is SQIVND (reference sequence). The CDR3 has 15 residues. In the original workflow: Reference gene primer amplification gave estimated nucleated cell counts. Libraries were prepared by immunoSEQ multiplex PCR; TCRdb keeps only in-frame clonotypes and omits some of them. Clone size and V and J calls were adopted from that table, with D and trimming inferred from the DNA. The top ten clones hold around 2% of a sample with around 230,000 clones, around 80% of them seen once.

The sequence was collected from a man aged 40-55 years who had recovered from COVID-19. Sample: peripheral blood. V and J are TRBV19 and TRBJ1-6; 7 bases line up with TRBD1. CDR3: CASSPGGPRNSPLHF. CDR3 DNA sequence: TGTGCCAGTAGTCCAGGGGGACCGAGGAATTCACCCCTCCACTTT.